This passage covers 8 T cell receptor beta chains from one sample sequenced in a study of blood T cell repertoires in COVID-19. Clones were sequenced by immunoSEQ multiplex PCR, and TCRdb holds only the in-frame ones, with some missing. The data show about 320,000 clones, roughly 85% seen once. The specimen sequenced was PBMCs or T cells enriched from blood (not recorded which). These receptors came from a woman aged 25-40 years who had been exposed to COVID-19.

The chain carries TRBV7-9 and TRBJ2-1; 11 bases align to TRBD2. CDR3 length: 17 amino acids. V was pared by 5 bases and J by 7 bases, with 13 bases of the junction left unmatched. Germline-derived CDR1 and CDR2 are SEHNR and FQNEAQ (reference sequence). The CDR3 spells CASSRILVLAGENEQFF. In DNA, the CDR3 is TGTGCCAGCAGCCGTATATTGGTACTAGCGGGAGAGAATGAGCAGTTCTTC.

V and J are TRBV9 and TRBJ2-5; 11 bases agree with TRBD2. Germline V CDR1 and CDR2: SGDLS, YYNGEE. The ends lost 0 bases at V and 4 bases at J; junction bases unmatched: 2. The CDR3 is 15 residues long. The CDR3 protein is CASSVVTSGGETQYF. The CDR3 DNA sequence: TGTGCCAGCAGCGTAGTTACTAGCGGGGGAGAGACCCAGTACTTC.

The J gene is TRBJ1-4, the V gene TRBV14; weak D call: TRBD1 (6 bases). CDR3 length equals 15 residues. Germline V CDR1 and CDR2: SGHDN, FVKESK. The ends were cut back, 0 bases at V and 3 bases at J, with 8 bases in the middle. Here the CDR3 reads CASSQDRGPNEKLFF. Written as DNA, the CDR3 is TGTGCCAGCAGCCAAGACAGGGGACCTAATGAAAAACTGTTTTTT. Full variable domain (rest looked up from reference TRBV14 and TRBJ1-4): EAGVTQFPSHSVIEKGQTVTLRCDPISGHDNLYWYRRVMGKEIKFLLHFVKESKQDESGMPNNRFLAERTGGTYSTLKVQPAELEDSGVYFCASSQDRGPNEKLFFGSGTQLSVL.

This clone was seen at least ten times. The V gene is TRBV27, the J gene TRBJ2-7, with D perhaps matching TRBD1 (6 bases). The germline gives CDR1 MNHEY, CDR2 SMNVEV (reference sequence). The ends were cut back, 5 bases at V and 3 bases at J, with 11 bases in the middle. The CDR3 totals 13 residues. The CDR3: CASSPTGVYEQYF. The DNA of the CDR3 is TGTGCCAGCAGTCCGACAGGAGTCTACGAGCAGTACTTC.

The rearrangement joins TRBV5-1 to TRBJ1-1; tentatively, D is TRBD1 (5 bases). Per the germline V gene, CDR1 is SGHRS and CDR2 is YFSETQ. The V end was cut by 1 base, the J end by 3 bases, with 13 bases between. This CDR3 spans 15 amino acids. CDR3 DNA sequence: TGCGCCAGCAGCTTGATGGCCAGGGAATACACTGAAGCTTTCTTT. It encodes CASSLMAREYTEAFF.

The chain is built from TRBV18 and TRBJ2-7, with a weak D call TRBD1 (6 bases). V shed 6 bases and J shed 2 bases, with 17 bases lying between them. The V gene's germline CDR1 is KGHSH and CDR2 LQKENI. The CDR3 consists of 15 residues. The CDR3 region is CASSTSGTLTYEQYF. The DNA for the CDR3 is TGTGCCAGCTCTACTTCCGGGACACTAACCTACGAGCAGTACTTC.

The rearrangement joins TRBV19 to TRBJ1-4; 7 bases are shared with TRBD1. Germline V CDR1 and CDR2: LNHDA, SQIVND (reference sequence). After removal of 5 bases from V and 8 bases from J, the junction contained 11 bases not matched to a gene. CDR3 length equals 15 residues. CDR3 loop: CASSVGTARGEKLFF. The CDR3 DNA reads TGTGCCAGTAGTGTTGGGACAGCAAGGGGCGAAAAACTGTTTTTT.

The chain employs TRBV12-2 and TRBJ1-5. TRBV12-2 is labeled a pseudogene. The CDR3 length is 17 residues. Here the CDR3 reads CASRFRGRGKRNQPQHF. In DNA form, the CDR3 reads TGTGCAAGTCGCTTTCGGGGTCGGGGGAAGCGCAATCAGCCCCAGCATTTT.